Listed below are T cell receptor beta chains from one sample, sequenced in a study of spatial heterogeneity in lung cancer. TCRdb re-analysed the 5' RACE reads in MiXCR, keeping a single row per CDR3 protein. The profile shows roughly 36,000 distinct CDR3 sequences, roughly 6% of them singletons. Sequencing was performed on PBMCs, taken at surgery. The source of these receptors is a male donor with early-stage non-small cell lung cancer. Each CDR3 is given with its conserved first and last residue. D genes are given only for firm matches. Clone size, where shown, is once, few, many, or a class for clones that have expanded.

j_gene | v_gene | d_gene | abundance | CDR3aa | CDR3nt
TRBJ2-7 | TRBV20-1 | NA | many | CSASGIIGGRSSYEQYF | TGCAGTGCTAGCGGAATCATCGGCGGCCGATCCTCCTACGAGCAGTACTTC
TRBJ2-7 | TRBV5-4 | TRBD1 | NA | CASSSGQGFGEQYF | TGTGCCAGCAGCTCCGGACAGGGGTTCGGCGAGCAGTACTTC
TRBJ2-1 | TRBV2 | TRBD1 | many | CASSGTGPYNEQFF | TGTGCCAGCAGTGGGACAGGGCCTTACAATGAGCAGTTCTTC
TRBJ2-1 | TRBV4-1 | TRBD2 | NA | CASSQAPGESGGF | TGCGCCAGCAGCCAAGCCCCGGGCGAATCGGGAGGGTTC
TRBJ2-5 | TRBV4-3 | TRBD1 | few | CASSREGTGVGETQYF | TGCGCCAGCAGCCGAGAGGGGACAGGGGTCGGCGAGACCCAGTACTTC
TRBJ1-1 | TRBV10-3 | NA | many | CAISESWQMNTEAFF | TGTGCCATCAGTGAGTCGTGGCAGATGAACACTGAAGCTTTCTTT
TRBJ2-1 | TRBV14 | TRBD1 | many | CASSRYTGTGGNNEQFF | TGTGCCAGCAGCCGTTACACCGGGACAGGGGGTAACAATGAGCAGTTCTTC
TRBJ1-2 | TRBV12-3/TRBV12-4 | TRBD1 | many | CASSRQGEVRYGYTF | TGTGCCAGCAGTCGACAGGGGGAGGTCCGGTATGGCTACACCTTC
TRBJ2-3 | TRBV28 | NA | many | CATSGTSTDTQYF | TGTGCCACCTCCGGCACCAGCACAGATACGCAGTATTTT
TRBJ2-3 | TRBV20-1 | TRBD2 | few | CSASGAGGVDTQYF | TGCAGTGCCAGCGGAGCGGGGGGTGTAGATACGCAGTATTTT
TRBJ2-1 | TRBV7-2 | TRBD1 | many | CASSQQGIEQFF | TGTGCCAGCAGTCAACAGGGGATTGAGCAGTTCTTC
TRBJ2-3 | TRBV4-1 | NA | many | CASSQDKGDTQYF | TGCGCCAGCAGCCAAGATAAAGGAGATACGCAGTATTTT
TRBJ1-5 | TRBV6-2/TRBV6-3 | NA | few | CASSYSRKGGSNQPQHF | TGTGCCAGCAGTTACTCGAGGAAGGGAGGTAGCAATCAGCCCCAGCATTTT
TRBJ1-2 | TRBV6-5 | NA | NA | CASSYSGGHGYTF | TGTGCCAGCAGTTACTCGGGAGGGCATGGCTACACCTTC
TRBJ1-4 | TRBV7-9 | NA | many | CASSLGLRTNEKLFF | TGTGCCAGCAGCTTAGGTTTGCGAACTAATGAAAAACTGTTTTTT
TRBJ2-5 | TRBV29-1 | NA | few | CSVEGQIQETQYF | TGCAGCGTTGAAGGGCAGATCCAAGAGACCCAGTACTTC
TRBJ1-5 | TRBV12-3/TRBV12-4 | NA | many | CATCYMGQPQHF | TGTGCCACTTGTTATATGGGTCAGCCCCAGCATTTT
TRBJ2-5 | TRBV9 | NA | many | CASSVSLLSAGDKETQYF | TGTGCCAGCAGCGTATCCCTACTTTCGGCAGGGGATAAAGAGACCCAGTACTTC
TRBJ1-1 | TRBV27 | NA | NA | CASAPGPGTEAFF | TGTGCCAGCGCACCCGGGCCCGGGACTGAAGCTTTCTTT
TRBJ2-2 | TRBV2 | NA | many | CASVLKGGQGTGELFF | TGTGCCAGCGTACTCAAAGGGGGGCAGGGCACCGGGGAGCTGTTTTTT
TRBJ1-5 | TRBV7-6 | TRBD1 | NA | CASSLGPGQGNQPQHF | TGTGCCAGCAGCTTAGGTCCGGGACAGGGAAATCAGCCCCAGCATTTT
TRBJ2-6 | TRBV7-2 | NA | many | CASSSRRGSGANVLTF | TGTGCCAGCAGCTCCAGAAGGGGTTCTGGGGCCAACGTCCTGACTTTC
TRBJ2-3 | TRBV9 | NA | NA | CASSVAVATDTQYF | TGTGCCAGCAGCGTAGCCGTAGCTACAGATACGCAGTATTTT
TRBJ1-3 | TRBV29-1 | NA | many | CSVEDPLSGNTIYF | TGCAGCGTTGAAGATCCCCTATCTGGAAACACCATATATTTT
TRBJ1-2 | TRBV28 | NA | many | CASSLDGARAYGYTF | TGTGCCAGCAGTTTAGATGGGGCGAGGGCGTATGGCTACACCTTC
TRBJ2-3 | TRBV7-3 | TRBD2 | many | CASNTPGLAGGGADTQYF | TGTGCCAGCAACACCCCGGGACTAGCGGGGGGTGGGGCAGATACGCAGTATTTT
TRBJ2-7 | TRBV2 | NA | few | CASSILPAGRGYEQYF | TGTGCCAGCAGTATACTTCCTGCTGGCAGGGGCTACGAGCAGTACTTC
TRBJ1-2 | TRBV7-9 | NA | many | CASSPNIYGYTF | TGTGCCAGCAGCCCCAATATCTATGGCTACACCTTC
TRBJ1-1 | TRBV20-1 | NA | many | CSANRVNTEAFF | TGCAGTGCTAACAGGGTGAACACTGAAGCTTTCTTT
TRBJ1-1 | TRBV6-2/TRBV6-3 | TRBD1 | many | CASRYRGATEAFF | TGTGCCAGCAGGTACAGGGGGGCCACTGAAGCTTTCTTT
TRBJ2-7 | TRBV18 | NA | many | CASSLGGSPSYEQYF | TGTGCCAGCTCACTCGGGGGATCTCCCTCCTACGAGCAGTACTTC
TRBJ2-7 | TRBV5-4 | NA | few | CASSSRGPSYEQYF | TGTGCCAGCAGCTCCCGGGGGCCCTCCTACGAGCAGTACTTC
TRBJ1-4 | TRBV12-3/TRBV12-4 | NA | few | CASSNLGQDKLFF | TGTGCCAGCAGCAACCTTGGACAAGACAAACTGTTTTTT
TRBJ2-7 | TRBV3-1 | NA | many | CASSQTGQASYEQYF | TGTGCCAGCAGCCAAACAGGGCAGGCGTCCTACGAGCAGTACTTC
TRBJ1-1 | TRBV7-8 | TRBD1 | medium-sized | CASSPRDRGSNTEAFF | TGTGCCAGCAGCCCGCGGGACAGGGGGTCGAACACTGAAGCTTTCTTT
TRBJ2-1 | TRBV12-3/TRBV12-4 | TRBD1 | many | CASSPAGTGGFNEQFF | TGTGCCAGCAGTCCCGCCGGGACAGGGGGTTTCAATGAGCAGTTCTTC
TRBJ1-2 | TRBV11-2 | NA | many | CASSPYRPTNYGYTF | TGTGCCAGCAGCCCTTACAGGCCCACTAACTATGGCTACACCTTC
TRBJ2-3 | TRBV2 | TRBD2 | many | CASSLAGSDTQYF | TGTGCCAGCTCGCTAGCGGGGTCGGATACGCAGTATTTT
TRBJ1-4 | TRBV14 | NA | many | CASSQGLSNEKLFF | TGTGCCAGCAGCCAAGGACTGAGTAATGAAAAACTGTTTTTT
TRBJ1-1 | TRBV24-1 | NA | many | CATSDPSNTEAFF | TGTGCCACCAGTGACCCCTCGAACACTGAAGCTTTCTTT
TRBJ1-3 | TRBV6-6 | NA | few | CASSYYLADGNTIYF | TGTGCCAGCAGTTACTATTTGGCAGACGGAAACACCATATATTTT
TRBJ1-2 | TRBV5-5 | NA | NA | CASSSDFNYGYTF | TGTGCCAGCAGTTCAGACTTTAACTATGGCTACACCTTC
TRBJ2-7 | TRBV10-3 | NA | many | CAISSGYEQYF | TGTGCCATCAGTTCCGGTTACGAGCAGTACTTC
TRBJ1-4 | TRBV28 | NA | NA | CASSLLGTANEKLFF | TGTGCCAGCAGCCTCTTGGGAACTGCTAATGAAAAACTGTTTTTT
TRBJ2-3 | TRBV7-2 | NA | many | CASSLFQGDTQYF | TGTGCCAGCAGCTTGTTTCAGGGAGATACGCAGTATTTT
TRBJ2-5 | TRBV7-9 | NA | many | CASSFGQMKQETQYF | TGTGCCAGCAGCTTCGGACAAATGAAACAAGAGACCCAGTACTTC
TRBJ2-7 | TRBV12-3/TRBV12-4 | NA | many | CASSHQGFSYEQYF | TGTGCCAGCAGTCATCAGGGGTTTTCCTACGAGCAGTACTTC
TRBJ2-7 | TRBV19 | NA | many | CASSGSAVSYEQYF | TGTGCCAGTAGTGGGTCTGCTGTCTCCTACGAGCAGTACTTC
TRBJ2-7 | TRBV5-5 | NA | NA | CASSLGPSRDYEQYF | TGTGCCAGCAGCTTGGGACCCAGCAGGGACTACGAGCAGTACTTC
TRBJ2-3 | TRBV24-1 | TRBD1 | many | CATSESWDRGTDTQYF | TGTGCCACCAGTGAGTCATGGGACAGGGGCACAGATACGCAGTATTTT
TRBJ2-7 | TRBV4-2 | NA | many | CASSQTTGNSYEQYF | TGTGCCAGCAGCCAGACGACAGGCAACTCCTACGAGCAGTACTTC
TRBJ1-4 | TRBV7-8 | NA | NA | CASSLAAQPSREKLFF | TGTGCCAGCAGCTTAGCGGCACAGCCCTCGCGAGAAAAACTGTTTTTT
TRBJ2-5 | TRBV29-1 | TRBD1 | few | CSGNTGGSEETQYF | TGCAGCGGTAACACAGGGGGCAGTGAGGAGACCCAGTACTTC
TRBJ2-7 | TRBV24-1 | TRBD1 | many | CATSDSGGRDEQYF | TGTGCCACCAGTGATTCAGGGGGCCGCGACGAGCAGTACTTC
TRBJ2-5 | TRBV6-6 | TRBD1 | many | CASSILTGGRETQYF | TGTGCCAGCAGTATTCTAACAGGGGGAAGAGAGACCCAGTACTTC